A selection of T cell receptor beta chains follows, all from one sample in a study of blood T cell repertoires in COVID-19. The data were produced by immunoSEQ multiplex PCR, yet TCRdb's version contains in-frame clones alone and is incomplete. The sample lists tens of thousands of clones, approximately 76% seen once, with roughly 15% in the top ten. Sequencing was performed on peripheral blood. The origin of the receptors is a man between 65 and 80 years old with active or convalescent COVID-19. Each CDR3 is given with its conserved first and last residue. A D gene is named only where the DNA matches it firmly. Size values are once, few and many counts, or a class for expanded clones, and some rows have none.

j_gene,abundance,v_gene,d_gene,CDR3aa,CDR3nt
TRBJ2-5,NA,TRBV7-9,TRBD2,CASSLTSGGASETQYF,TGTGCCAGCAGCTTAACTAGCGGGGGGGCCTCAGAGACCCAGTACTTC
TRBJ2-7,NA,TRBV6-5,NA,CASQPPAGAWEQYF,TGTGCCAGCCAACCCCCCGCGGGGGCTTGGGAGCAGTACTTC
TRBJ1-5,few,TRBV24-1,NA,CATSDRQNHGNQPQHF,TGTGCCACCAGTGACAGACAGAATCATGGCAATCAGCCCCAGCATTTT
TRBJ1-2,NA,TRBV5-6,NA,CASSPPSEGTNTF,TGTGCCAGCAGCCCCCCATCTGAGGGAACGAACACCTTC
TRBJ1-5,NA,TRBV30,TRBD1,CAWSGTGGGNQPQHF,TGTGCCTGGAGTGGGACAGGGGGTGGGAATCAGCCCCAGCATTTT
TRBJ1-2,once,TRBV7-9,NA,CASSVRGDYGYTF,TGTGCCAGCTCTGTCAGGGGTGACTATGGCTACACCTTC
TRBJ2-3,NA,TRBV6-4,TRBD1,CASSEGTGRATDTQYF,TGTGCCAGCAGTGAGGGGACAGGGAGAGCCACAGATACGCAGTATTTT
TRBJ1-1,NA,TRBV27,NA,CASRLDRYTEAFF,TGTGCCAGCAGATTAGACAGATACACTGAAGCTTTCTTT
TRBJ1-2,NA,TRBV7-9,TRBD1,CASSLGGEQGVSYGYTF,TGTGCCAGCAGCTTAGGAGGAGAACAGGGGGTTAGCTATGGCTACACCTTC
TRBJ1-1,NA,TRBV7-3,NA,CASRPGPSSTEAFF,TGTGCCAGCAGGCCAGGGCCCTCATCCACTGAAGCTTTCTTT
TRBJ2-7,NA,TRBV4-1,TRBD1,CASSLTWTGHEQYF,TGCGCCAGCAGCCTAACGTGGACAGGGCACGAGCAGTACTTC
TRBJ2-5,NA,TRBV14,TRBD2,CASSQQRGVQETQYF,TGTGCCAGCAGCCAACAGCGGGGGGTCCAAGAGACCCAGTACTTC
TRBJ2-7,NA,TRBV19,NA,CASSIAGRGHDEQYF,TGTGCCAGTAGTATTGCGGGCAGGGGACACGACGAGCAGTACTTC
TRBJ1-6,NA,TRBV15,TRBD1,CATSRDGQGLSPLHF,TGTGCCACCAGCAGAGATGGACAGGGACTCTCACCCCTCCACTTT
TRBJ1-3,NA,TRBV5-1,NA,CASSSSHPNSGNTIYF,TGCGCCAGCAGCTCCTCCCATCCTAACTCTGGAAACACCATATATTTT
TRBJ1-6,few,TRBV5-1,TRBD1,CASSSGTGDSPLHF,TGCGCCAGCAGCTCAGGGACAGGGGATTCACCCCTCCACTTT
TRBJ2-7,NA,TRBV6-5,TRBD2,CASGEASGTYEQYF,TGTGCCAGCGGGGAGGCTAGCGGAACCTACGAGCAGTACTTC
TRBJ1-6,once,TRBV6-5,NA,CASGIGEGFSPLHF,TGTGCCAGCGGGATCGGGGAGGGTTTTTCACCCCTCCACTTT
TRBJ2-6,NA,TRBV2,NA,CASSRGGPGANVLTF,TGTGCCAGCAGCCGAGGTGGTCCCGGGGCCAACGTCCTGACTTTC
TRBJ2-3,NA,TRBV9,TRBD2,CASSALAGGLADTQYF,TGTGCCAGCAGCGCCTTAGCGGGGGGGCTGGCAGATACGCAGTATTTT
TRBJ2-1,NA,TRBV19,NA,CASSPPPEQFF,TGTGCCAGTAGTCCCCCCCCGGAGCAGTTCTTC
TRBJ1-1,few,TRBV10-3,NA,CAISEWATEAFF,TGTGCCATCAGTGAGTGGGCAACTGAAGCTTTCTTT
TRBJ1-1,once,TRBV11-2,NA,CASSFGPPGTSTEAFF,TGTGCCAGCAGCTTCGGCCCCCCCGGGACATCCACTGAAGCTTTCTTT
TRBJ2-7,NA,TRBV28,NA,CASSSGRKGYF,TGTGCCAGCAGTTCTGGGAGGAAGGGGTACTTC
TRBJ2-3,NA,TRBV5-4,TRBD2,CASSLWLAGGLDTQYF,TGTGCCAGCAGCTTGTGGCTAGCGGGGGGTTTGGATACGCAGTATTTT
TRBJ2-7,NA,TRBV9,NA,CASSLEGRGEQYF,TGTGCCAGCAGCCTAGAGGGGAGGGGGGAGCAGTACTTC
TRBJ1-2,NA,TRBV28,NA,CASSTGYGYTF,TGTGCCAGCAGTACGGGATATGGCTACACCTTC
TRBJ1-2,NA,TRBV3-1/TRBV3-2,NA,CASSPSQFYGYTF,TGTGCCAGCAGCCCCTCCCAGTTTTATGGCTACACCTTC
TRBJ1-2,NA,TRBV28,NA,CASSLGGNYGYTF,TGTGCCAGCAGTTTAGGAGGGAACTATGGCTACACCTTC
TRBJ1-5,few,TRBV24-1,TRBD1,CATKGADQPQHF,TGTGCCACCAAGGGGGCCGATCAGCCCCAGCATTTT
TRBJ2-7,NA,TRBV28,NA,CASRRQGAHSDEQYF,TGTGCCAGCAGAAGGCAGGGCGCCCACAGCGACGAGCAGTACTTC
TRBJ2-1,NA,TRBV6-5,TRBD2,CASSLAGLTYNEQFF,TGTGCCAGCAGTCTAGCGGGACTTACCTACAATGAGCAGTTCTTC
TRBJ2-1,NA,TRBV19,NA,CASSFARSGEQFF,TGTGCCAGTAGTTTCGCCCGATCGGGTGAGCAGTTCTTC
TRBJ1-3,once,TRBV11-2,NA,CAGSGTLGNTIYF,TGTGCCGGTTCCGGGACACTTGGAAACACCATATATTTT
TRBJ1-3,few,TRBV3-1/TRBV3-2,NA,CASSKLNGGSGNTIYF,TGTGCCAGCAGCAAACTCAACGGGGGTTCTGGAAACACCATATATTTT
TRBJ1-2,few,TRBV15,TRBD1,CATSSSYQGEGYTF,TGTGCCACCAGCAGTAGCTACCAGGGGGAAGGCTACACCTTC
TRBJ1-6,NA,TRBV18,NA,CASSPSGFDSPLHF,TGTGCCAGCTCTCCGTCGGGGTTTGATTCACCCCTCCACTTT
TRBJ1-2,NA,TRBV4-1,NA,CASSQEGGSNYGYTF,TGCGCCAGCAGCCAAGAAGGCGGCAGTAACTATGGCTACACCTTC
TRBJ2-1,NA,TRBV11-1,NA,CASSFGVSYEQFF,TGTGCCAGCAGCTTCGGAGTTTCATATGAGCAGTTCTTC
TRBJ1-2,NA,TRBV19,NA,CASSRMGGDYGYTF,TGTGCCAGTAGTCGAATGGGGGGGGATTATGGCTACACCTTC
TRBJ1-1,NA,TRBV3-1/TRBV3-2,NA,CASSSRGGSAFF,TGTGCCAGCAGCTCCCGGGGGGGCTCTGCTTTCTTT
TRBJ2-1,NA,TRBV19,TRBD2,CASNPKSQRGGGEQFF,TGTGCCAGTAACCCTAAGTCCCAGCGGGGGGGCGGTGAGCAGTTCTTC
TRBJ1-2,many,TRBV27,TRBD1,CASSSIQGANYGYTF,TGTGCCAGCAGTTCTATACAGGGGGCTAACTATGGCTACACCTTC
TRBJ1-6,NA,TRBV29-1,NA,CSVKDTLNSPLHF,TGCAGCGTAAAGGACACCCTTAATTCACCCCTCCACTTT
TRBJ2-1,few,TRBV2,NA,CASSDPGNEQFF,TGTGCCAGCAGTGATCCCGGCAATGAGCAGTTCTTC
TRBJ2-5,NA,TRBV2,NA,CATRGDSARETQYF,TGTGCCACCCGAGGGGACTCGGCCCGGGAGACCCAGTACTTC
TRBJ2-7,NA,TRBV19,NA,CASKEAGNSYEQYF,TGTGCCAGTAAAGAAGCAGGGAACTCCTACGAGCAGTACTTC
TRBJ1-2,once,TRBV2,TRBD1,CASRSDRKNYGYTF,TGTGCCAGCAGATCGGACAGGAAAAATTATGGCTACACCTTC
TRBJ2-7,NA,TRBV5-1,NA,CASSLEQDYEQYF,TGCGCCAGCAGCTTGGAGCAGGACTACGAGCAGTACTTC
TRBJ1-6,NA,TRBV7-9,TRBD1,CASSSLGQGVAPLHF,TGTGCCAGCAGCTCCCTTGGACAGGGGGTTGCACCCCTCCACTTT
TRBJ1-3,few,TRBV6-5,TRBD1,CASRPRGLTGNTIYF,TGTGCCAGCAGACCCAGGGGGCTTACTGGAAACACCATATATTTT
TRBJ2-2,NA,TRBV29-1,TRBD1,CSVGRQGKPNTGELFF,TGCAGCGTTGGCCGACAGGGGAAACCGAACACCGGGGAGCTGTTTTTT
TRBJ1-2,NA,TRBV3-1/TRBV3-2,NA,CASSRGRGGVPGYTF,TGTGCCAGCAGCCGTGGTCGGGGGGGGGTCCCTGGCTACACCTTC